This TCR beta chain is drawn from a study of cytomegalovirus exposure and HLA in healthy donors. PCR involved 60 Vbeta and 13 Jbeta primers. Measured with immunoSEQ multiplex PCR; TCRdb has only the in-frame clones, and not every one. The data hold about 150,000 clones, with 60% to 85% observed a single time. Trimming left V 1 base short and J 3 bases short, with 16 bases between. CDR3 size: 16 residues. In germline, CDR1 is SGHRS, CDR2 YFSETQ. The rearrangement links TRBV5-1 to TRBJ1-1, with no clear D. The source is a middle-aged woman in good health and CMV-seronegative. Sequencing used PBMCs. Here the CDR3 DNA reads TGCGCCAGCAGCTTGTATCGGGGAGGCAGCGACACTGAAGCTTTCTTT. Translated, it gives CASSLYRGGSDTEAFF.